This T cell receptor beta chain was recorded in a study of T-cell reconstitution after alpha-beta-depleted transplantation in children (dated by TCRdb to the mid-2010s). With respect to the entire study: T-cell immune reconstitution after TCRalphabeta/CD19-depleted allogeneic hematopoietic cell transplantation in children was quantitatively tracked in the study by means of TCR repertoire profiling.

V lost 7 bases and J lost 1 base; the stretch between them is 15 bases long. For CDR1 and CDR2, the germline V gene lists SGHTS and YDEGEE. The CDR3 spans 15 residues, from the cysteine through the phenylalanine. Here the CDR3 DNA is all that survives: 45 bases in frame from base 1. Ten or more counts support this clonotype. This clone's antigen is unknown. Base qualities are not recorded, but no much larger clone differs from it by a single base. The library was obtained by PCR. TCRdb names Illumina HiSeq 2500 as the instrument used. Molecular barcoding was employed in the preparation of TCR libraries, with unique molecular identifiers being used to normalize TCRbeta repertoire quantification. Using fastp trimming at Q25 and MiXCR clonotype assembly, TCRdb reanalyzed the public sequencing data and kept in-frame beta chains. Rows are unified per CDR3 protein, each entry keeping the most common DNA and genes. Counted in this sample were roughly 100,000 distinct CDR3 sequences; more than 7% of them appeared once. Of the sample, 6.9% falls within the top ten clones.

The material was PBMCs from the stem cell graft donor, obtained from the stem cell graft. The TCR originated in a human donor who donated a stem cell graft to a child with congenital amegakaryocytic thrombocytopenia. The rearranged chain carries TRBV5-8 and TRBJ2-1; the D gene is perhaps TRBD1, on 5 matching bases. Read as DNA, the sequence is TGTGCCAGCGGGAAGGACCCAGGGTCCTACAATGAGCAGTTCTTC. It is translated as CASGKDPGSYNEQFF.